The rows below give T cell receptor beta chains drawn from one sample of a study of blood T cell repertoires in COVID-19. Clones were sequenced by immunoSEQ multiplex PCR, and TCRdb holds only the in-frame ones, with some missing. The sample records 290,000 or so clones, approximately 93% being singletons. The sequenced sample was peripheral blood. The receptors were gathered from a woman aged 30 to 39 with COVID-19, enrolled during active disease. Each CDR3 is given with its conserved first and last residue. Each record gives: D gene, V gene, clone size, J gene, CDR3 DNA, CDR3 protein. D genes are given only for firm matches. Clone size, where shown, is once, few, many, or a class for clones that have expanded.

TRBD1	TRBV7-9	.	TRBJ1-4	TGTGCCAGCAGCCCCAGGGGGACCAATGAAAAACTGTTTTTT	CASSPRGTNEKLFF
.	TRBV4-1	.	TRBJ1-1	TGCGCCAGCAGCCCTCTTTTGGGAGTTCACACTGAAGCTTTCTTT	CASSPLLGVHTEAFF
.	TRBV6-5	.	TRBJ1-5	TGTGCCAGCAGACGCCCAGGGGATAGCAATCAGCCCCAGCATTTT	CASRRPGDSNQPQHF
TRBD2	TRBV30	.	TRBJ2-2	TGTGCCTGGGGGGGACTAGCGGGTCACACCGGGGAGCTGTTTTTT	CAWGGLAGHTGELFF
TRBD1	TRBV19	.	TRBJ1-2	TGTGCCAGTAGTACGGGACAGCCCTACGGCTACACCTTC	CASSTGQPYGYTF
.	TRBV6-4	.	TRBJ1-5	TGTGCCAGCAGTGCGGAAGACAGTCAGCCCCAGCATTTT	CASSAEDSQPQHF
TRBD1	TRBV9	.	TRBJ1-2	TGTGCCAGCAGCACATGGACAGGGCTCTATGGCTACACCTTC	CASSTWTGLYGYTF
.	TRBV6-5	.	TRBJ1-1	TGTGCCAGCACAGGACTTGGGGGCCGAACTGAAGCTTTCTTT	CASTGLGGRTEAFF
.	TRBV7-2	.	TRBJ2-3	TGTGCCAGCAGCTTGGGTGGTATACTAGGGACAGATACGCAGTATTTT	CASSLGGILGTDTQYF
TRBD1	TRBV5-6	.	TRBJ1-2	TGTGCCAGCAGCCTGGGGGCCGGGACAGCCACCTATGGCTACACCTTC	CASSLGAGTATYGYTF
TRBD1	TRBV5-5	few	TRBJ2-7	TGTGCCAGCAGCTTTCCAGGGGGCTACGAGCAGTACTTC	CASSFPGGYEQYF
TRBD2	TRBV5-1	.	TRBJ2-3	TGCGCCAGCAGCTGGGGGACTAGCGGGAGAGATACGCAGTATTTT	CASSWGTSGRDTQYF
.	TRBV27	.	TRBJ2-3	TGTGCCAGCAGTTTCGTGGGACTCACAGATACGCAGTATTTT	CASSFVGLTDTQYF
TRBD1	TRBV30	.	TRBJ1-6	TGTGCCTGGAGTCCCGGGACAGAAGGTTCACCCCTCCACTTT	CAWSPGTEGSPLHF
TRBD2	TRBV28	.	TRBJ2-2	TGTGCCAGCAACACTCCGGGACTAGCTTTTGGCGGGGAGCTGTTTTTT	CASNTPGLAFGGELFF
.	TRBV27	.	TRBJ2-5	TGTGCCAGCAGTTTAGTTCGTCAAGAGACCCAGTACTTC	CASSLVRQETQYF
TRBD1	TRBV15	.	TRBJ2-3	TGTGCCACCAGCAGAGGGGGACAGGCAGATACGCAGTATTTT	CATSRGGQADTQYF
.	TRBV3-1/TRBV3-2	.	TRBJ1-2	TGTGCCAGCAGCCAAGCGGGGGGCGGCTACACCTTC	CASSQAGGGYTF
.	TRBV25-1	.	TRBJ1-3	TGTGCCAGCAGCAACTCTGGAAACACCATATATTTT	CASSNSGNTIYF
.	TRBV2	.	TRBJ1-2	TGTGCCAGCAGTGAGCGCTATGGCTACACCTTC	CASSERYGYTF
.	TRBV7-9	.	TRBJ2-1	TGTGCCAGCAGCTTTAGGGACAACTACAATGAGCAGTTCTTC	CASSFRDNYNEQFF
TRBD2	TRBV5-1	.	TRBJ2-1	TGCGCCAGCAGATTCGGGCTAGCGGGAGCGGTGCAGTTCTTC	CASRFGLAGAVQFF
.	TRBV7-2	.	TRBJ1-1	TGTGCCAGCAGGATAAGTCCGGGAGCCAACACTGAAGCTTTCTTT	CASRISPGANTEAFF
TRBD1	TRBV28	.	TRBJ1-2	TGTGCCAGCAGGGTGGACAGGGCCTATGGCTACACCTTC	CASRVDRAYGYTF
.	TRBV5-4	.	TRBJ1-1	TGTGCCAGCAGCTTGGCCGGGTCAATGAACACTGAAGCTTTCTTT	CASSLAGSMNTEAFF
TRBD1	TRBV5-6	.	TRBJ2-5	TGTGCCAGCACCTTAACAGGGGTCCGGGAGACCCAGTACTTC	CASTLTGVRETQYF
.	TRBV28	.	TRBJ1-1	TGTGCCAGCAGACCTTGGACAGCGAACACTGAAGCTTTCTTT	CASRPWTANTEAFF
.	TRBV3-1/TRBV3-2	.	TRBJ1-1	TGTGCCAGCAGCCAAGGAAAGAGCACTGAAGCTTTCTTT	CASSQGKSTEAFF
.	TRBV19	.	TRBJ1-3	TGTGCCAGTATGATGGCCTCTGGAAACACCATATATTTT	CASMMASGNTIYF
TRBD1	TRBV5-1	.	TRBJ1-2	TGCGCCAGCAGTTTGACGACAGGGGACTATGGCTACACCTTC	CASSLTTGDYGYTF
TRBD1	TRBV29-1	.	TRBJ2-1	TGCAGCGTTGAAAGAAGCCAGGGGGCTTTGGGGCAGTTCTTC	CSVERSQGALGQFF
TRBD2	TRBV3-1/TRBV3-2	.	TRBJ2-1	TGTGCCAGCAGCCCCCTAGGACTAGGCCGGGGGGTGCAGTTCTTC	CASSPLGLGRGVQFF
TRBD1	TRBV2	.	TRBJ2-1	TGTGCCAGCAGTGAACTGTGGCAGGGGGTTGTTAATGAGCAGTTCTTC	CASSELWQGVVNEQFF